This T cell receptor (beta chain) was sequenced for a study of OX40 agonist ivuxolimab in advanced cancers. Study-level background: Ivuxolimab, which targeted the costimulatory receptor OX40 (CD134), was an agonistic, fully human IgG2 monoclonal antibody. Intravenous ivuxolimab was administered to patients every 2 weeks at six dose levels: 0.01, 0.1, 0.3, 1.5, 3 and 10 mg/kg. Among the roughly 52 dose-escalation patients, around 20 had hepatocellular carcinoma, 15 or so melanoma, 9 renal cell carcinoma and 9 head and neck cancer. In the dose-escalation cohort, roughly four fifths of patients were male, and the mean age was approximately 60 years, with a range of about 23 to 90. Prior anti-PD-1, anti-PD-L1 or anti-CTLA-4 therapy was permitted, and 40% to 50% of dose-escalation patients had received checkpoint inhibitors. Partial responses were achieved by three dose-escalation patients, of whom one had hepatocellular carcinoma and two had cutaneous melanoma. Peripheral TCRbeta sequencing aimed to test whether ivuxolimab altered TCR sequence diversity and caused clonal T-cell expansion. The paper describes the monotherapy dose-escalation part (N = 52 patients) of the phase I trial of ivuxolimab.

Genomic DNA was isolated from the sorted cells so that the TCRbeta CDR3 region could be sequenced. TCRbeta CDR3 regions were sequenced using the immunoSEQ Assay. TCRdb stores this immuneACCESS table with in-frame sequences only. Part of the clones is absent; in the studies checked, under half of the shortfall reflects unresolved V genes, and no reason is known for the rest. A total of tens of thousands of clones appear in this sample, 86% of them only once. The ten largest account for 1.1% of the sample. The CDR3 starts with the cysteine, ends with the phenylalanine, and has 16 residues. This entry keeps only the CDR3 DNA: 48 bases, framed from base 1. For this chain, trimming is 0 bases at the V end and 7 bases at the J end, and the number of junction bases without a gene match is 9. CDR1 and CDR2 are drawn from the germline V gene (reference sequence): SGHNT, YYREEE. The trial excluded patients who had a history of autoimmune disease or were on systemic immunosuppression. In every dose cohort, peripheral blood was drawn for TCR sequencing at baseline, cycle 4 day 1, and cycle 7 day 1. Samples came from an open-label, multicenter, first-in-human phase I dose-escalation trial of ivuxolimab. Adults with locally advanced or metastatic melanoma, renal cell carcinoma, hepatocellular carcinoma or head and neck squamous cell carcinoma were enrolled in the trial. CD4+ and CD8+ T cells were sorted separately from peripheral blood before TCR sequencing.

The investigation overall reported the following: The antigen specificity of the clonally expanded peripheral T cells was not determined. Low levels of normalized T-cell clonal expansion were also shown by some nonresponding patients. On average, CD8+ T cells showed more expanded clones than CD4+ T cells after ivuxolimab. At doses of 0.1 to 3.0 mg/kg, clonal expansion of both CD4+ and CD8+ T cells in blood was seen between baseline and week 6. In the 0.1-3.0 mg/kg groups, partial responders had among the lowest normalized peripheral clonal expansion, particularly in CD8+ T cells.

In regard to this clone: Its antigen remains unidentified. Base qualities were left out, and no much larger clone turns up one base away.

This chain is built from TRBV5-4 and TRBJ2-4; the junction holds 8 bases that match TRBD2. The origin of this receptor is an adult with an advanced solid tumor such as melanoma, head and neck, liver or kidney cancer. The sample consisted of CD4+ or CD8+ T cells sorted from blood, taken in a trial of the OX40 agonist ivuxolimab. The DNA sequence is TGTGCCAGCAGCTTGGCGGGAGGGCCCGGAATCAACATTCAGTACTTC. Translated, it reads CASSLAGGPGINIQYF.